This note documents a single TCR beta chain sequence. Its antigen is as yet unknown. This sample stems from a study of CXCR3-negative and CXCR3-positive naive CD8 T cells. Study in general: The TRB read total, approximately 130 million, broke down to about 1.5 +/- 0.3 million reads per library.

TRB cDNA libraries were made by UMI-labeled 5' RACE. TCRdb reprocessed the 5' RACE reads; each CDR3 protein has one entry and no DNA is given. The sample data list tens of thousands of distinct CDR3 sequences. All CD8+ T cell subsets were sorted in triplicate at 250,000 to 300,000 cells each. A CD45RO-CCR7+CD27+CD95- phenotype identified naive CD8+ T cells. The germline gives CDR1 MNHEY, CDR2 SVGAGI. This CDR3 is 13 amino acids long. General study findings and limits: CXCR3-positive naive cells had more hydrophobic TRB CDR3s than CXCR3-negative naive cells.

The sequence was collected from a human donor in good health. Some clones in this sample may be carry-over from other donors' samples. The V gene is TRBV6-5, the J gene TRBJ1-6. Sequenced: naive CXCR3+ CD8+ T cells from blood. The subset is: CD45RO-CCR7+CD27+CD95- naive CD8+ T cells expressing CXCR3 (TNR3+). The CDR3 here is CASSLVRASPLHF.